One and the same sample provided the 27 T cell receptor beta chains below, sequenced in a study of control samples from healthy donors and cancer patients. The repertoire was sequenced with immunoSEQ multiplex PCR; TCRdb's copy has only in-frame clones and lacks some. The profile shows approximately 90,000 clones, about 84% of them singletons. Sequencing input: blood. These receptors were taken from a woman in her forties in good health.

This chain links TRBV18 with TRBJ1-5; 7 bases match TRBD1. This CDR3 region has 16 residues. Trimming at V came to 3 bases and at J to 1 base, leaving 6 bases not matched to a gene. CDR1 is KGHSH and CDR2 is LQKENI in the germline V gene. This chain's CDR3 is CASSPHRGGSNQPQHF. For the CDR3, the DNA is TGTGCCAGCTCACCGCACAGGGGAGGCAGCAATCAGCCCCAGCATTTT.

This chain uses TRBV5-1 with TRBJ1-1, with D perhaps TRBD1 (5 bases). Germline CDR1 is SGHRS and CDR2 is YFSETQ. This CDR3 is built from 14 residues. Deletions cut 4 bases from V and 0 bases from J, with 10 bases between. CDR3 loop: CASSPQGLNTEAFF. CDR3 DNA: TGCGCCAGCAGCCCGCAGGGTCTGAACACTGAAGCTTTCTTT.

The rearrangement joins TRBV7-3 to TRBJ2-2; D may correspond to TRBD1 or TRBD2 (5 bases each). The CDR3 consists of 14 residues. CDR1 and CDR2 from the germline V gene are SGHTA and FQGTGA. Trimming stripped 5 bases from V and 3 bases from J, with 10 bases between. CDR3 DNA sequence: TGTGCCAGCAGCATGGGACCACACACCGGGGAGCTGTTTTTT. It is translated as CASSMGPHTGELFF. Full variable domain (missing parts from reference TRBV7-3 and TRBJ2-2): GAGVSQTPSNKVTEKGKYVELRCDPISGHTALYWYRQSLGQGPEFLIYFQGTGAADDSGLPNDRFFAVRPEGSVSTLKIQRTERGDSAVYLCASSMGPHTGELFFGEGSRLTVL.

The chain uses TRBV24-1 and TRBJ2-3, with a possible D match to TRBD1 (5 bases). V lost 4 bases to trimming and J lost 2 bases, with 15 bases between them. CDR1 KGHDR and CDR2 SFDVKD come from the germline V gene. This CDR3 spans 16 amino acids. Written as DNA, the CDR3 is TGTGCCACCAGTGACAACCTACAGGTCCCCACAGATACGCAGTATTTT. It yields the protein CATSDNLQVPTDTQYF.

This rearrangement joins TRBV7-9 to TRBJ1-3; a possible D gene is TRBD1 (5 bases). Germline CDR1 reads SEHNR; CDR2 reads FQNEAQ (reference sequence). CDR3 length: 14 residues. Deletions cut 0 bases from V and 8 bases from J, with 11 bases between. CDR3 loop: CASSLAGGRDTIYF. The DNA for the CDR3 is TGTGCCAGCAGCTTAGCTGGGGGACGGGACACCATATATTTT.

The CDR3 bases are TGTGCCAGCAGCTTACGAGAGAACACCGGGGAGCTGTTTTTT. As protein: CASSLRENTGELFF. V is TRBV7-9 and J is TRBJ2-2, with D unclear. This CDR3 region has 14 residues. Germline V lookup: CDR1 SEHNR, CDR2 FQNEAQ (reference sequence). With 2 bases removed from V and 1 base from J, the gap between germline ends came to 5 bases. Together with reference TRBV7-9 and TRBJ2-2, the CDR3 gives the full variable domain: DTGVSQNPRHKITKRGQNVTFRCDPISEHNRLYWYRQTLGQGPEFLTYFQNEAQLEKSRLLSDRFSAERPKGSFSTLEIQRTEQGDSAMYLCASSLRENTGELFFGEGSRLTVL.

The CDR3 loop is CASSFGQGGYGYTF. The CDR3 nucleotides read TGTGCCAGCAGCTTTGGACAGGGTGGCTATGGCTACACCTTC. The chain employs TRBV9 and TRBJ1-2; 8 nucleotides line up with TRBD1. This CDR3 has 14 amino acids. Germline V gene lookup returns CDR1 SGDLS and CDR2 YYNGEE. Trimming cost V 4 bases and J 4 bases; bases outside gene matches: 6.

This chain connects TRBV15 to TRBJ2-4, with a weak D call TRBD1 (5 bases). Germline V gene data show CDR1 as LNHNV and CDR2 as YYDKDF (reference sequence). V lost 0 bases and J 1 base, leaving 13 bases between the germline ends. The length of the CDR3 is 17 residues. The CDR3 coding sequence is TGTGCCACCAGCAGAGATTTGTCAGCAGGGGCCAAAAACATTCAGTACTTC. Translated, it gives CATSRDLSAGAKNIQYF.

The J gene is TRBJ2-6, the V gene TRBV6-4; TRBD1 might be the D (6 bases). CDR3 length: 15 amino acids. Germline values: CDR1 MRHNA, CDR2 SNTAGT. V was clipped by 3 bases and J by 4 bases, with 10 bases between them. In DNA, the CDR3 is TGTGCCAGCAGTGAACAGGGCAACGGGGCCAACGTCCTGACTTTC. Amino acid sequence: CASSEQGNGANVLTF.

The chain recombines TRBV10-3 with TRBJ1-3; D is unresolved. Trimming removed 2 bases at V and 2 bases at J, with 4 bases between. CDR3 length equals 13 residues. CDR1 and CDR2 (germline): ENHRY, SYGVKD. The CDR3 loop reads CAISEGPGNTIYF. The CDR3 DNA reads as TGTGCCATCAGTGAGGGACCTGGAAACACCATATATTTT.

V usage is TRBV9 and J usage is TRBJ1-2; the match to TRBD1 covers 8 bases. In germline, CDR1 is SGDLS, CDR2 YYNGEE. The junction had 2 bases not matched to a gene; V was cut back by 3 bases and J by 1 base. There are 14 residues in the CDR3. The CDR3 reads CASSGTGGNYGYTF. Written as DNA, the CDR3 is TGTGCCAGCAGCGGAACAGGGGGTAACTATGGCTACACCTTC.

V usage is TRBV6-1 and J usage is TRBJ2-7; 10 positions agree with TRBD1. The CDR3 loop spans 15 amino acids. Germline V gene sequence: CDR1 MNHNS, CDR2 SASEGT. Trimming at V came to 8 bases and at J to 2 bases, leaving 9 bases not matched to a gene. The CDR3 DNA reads TGTGCCAGCCATCCCCGGGGACAGGGGACCTACGAGCAGTACTTC. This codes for CASHPRGQGTYEQYF.

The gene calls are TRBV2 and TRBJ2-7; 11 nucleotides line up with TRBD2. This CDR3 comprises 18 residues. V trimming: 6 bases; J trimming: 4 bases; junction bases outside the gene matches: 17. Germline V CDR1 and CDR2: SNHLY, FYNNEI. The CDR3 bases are TGTGCCAGCAGGCCGGGACAGGGAGCTAGCGGGGGGCATTACGAGCAGTACTTC. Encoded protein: CASRPGQGASGGHYEQYF.

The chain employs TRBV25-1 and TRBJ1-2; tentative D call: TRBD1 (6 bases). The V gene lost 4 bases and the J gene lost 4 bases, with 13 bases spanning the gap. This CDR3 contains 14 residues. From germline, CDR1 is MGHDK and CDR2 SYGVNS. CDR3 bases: TGTGCCAGCAGTGGGGCAGGGGAGGCCTATGGCTACACCTTC. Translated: CASSGAGEAYGYTF.

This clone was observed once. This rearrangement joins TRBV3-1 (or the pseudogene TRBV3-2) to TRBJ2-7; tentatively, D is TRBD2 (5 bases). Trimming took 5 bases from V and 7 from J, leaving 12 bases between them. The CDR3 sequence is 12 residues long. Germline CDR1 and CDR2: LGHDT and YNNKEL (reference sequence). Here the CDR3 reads CASSGGPLEQYF. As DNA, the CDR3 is TGTGCCAGCAGCGGAGGACCACTGGAGCAGTACTTC.

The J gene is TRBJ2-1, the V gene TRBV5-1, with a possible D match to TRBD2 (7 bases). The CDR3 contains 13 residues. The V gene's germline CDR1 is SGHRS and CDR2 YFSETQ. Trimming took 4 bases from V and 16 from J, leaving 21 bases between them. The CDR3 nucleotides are TGCGCCAGCAGCCCTGCTGCGGGGGCCGCAACTTTCTTC. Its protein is CASSPAAGAATFF.

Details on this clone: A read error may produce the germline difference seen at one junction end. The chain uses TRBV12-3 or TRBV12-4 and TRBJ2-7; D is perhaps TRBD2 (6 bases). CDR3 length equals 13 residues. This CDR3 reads CASMTSLSSEQYF. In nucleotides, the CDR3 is TGTGCCAGTATGACTAGTTTATCCTCCGAGCAGTACTTC.

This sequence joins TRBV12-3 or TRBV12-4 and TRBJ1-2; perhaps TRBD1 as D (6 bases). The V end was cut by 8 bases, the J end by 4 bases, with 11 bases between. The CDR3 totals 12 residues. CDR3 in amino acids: CASLDRFYGYTF. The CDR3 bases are TGTGCCAGCCTCGACAGGTTCTATGGCTACACCTTC.

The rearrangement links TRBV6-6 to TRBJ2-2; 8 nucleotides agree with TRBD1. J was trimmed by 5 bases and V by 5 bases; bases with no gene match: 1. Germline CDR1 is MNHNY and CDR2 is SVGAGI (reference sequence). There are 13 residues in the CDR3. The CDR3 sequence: CASSDRGTGELFF. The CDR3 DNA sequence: TGTGCCAGCAGTGACAGGGGTACCGGGGAGCTGTTTTTT.

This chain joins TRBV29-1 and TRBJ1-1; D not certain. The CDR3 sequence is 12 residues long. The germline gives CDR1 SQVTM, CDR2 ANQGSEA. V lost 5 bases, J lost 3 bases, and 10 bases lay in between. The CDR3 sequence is CSVLEVDTEAFF. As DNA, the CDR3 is TGCAGCGTTCTCGAGGTTGACACTGAAGCTTTCTTT.

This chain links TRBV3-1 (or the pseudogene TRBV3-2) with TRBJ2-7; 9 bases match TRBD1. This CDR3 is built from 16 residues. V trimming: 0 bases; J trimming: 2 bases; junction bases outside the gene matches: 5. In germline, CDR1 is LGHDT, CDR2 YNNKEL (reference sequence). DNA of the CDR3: TGTGCCAGCAGCCAAGAAGGGAGACAGGGGGCCTACGAGCAGTACTTC. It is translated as CASSQEGRQGAYEQYF.

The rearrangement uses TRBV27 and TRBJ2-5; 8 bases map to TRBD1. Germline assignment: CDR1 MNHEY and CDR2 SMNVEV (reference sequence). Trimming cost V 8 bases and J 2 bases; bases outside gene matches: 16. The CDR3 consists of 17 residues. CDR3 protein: CASGQTGARPLQETQYF. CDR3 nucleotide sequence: TGTGCCAGCGGACAGACAGGGGCCCGTCCCCTGCAAGAGACCCAGTACTTC.

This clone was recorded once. This CDR3 reads CASSEAGLKNEQYF. The DNA for the CDR3 is TGTGCCAGCAGTGAGGCAGGGCTGAAGAACGAGCAGTACTTC. The chain is built from TRBV6-1 and TRBJ2-7, with D perhaps matching TRBD1 (5 bases). V was shortened by 3 bases and J by 5 bases, with 14 bases between the two germline ends. Germline assignment: CDR1 MNHNS and CDR2 SASEGT. The CDR3 has 14 amino acids.

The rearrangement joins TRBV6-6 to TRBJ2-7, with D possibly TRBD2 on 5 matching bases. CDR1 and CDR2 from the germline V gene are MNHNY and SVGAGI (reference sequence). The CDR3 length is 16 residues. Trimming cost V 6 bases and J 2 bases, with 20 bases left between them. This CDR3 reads CASRNQDGIGTYEQYF. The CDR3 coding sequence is TGTGCCAGCAGAAATCAGGACGGGATAGGGACCTACGAGCAGTACTTC.

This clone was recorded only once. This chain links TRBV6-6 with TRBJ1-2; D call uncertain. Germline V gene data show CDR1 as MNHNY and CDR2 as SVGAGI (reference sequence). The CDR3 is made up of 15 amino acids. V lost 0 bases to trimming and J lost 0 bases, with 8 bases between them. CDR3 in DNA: TGTGCCAGCAGTTACTCAACGGTTCCTAACTATGGCTACACCTTC. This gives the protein CASSYSTVPNYGYTF.

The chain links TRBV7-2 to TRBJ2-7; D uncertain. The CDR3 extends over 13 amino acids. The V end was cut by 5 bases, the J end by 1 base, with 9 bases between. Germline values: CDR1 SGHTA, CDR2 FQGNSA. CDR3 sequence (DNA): TGTGCCAGCAGCCAAATGGAATCCTACGAGCAGTACTTC. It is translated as CASSQMESYEQYF.

CDR3 nucleotides: TGCGCCAGCAGCTTGGGTTGGTCCCCCAACTACGAGCAGTACTTC. Encoded protein: CASSLGWSPNYEQYF. V and J are TRBV5-1 and TRBJ2-7; unclear D gene. This CDR3 region has 15 residues. Per the germline V gene, CDR1 is SGHRS and CDR2 is YFSETQ. Between the trimmed V and J ends, which lost 0 bases and 3 bases, there was a span of 13 bases.